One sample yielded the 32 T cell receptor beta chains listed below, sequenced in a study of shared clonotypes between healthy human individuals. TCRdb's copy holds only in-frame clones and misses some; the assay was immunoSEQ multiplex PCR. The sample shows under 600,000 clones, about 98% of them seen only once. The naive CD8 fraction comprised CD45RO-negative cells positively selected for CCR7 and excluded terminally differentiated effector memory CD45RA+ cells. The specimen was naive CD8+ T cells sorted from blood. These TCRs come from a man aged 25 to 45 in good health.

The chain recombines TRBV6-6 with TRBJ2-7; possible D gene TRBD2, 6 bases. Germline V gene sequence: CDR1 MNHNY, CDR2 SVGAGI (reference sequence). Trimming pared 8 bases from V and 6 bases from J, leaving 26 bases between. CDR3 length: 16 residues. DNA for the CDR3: TGTGCCAGCGGCCCACCCGGGCTTAGCGGAGAGGGCGAGCAGTACTTC. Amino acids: CASGPPGLSGEGEQYF.

The CDR3 is CASSSTGTSGAYEQYF. DNA for the CDR3: TGTGCCAGCAGTTCAACCGGGACTAGCGGTGCCTACGAGCAGTACTTC. This chain connects TRBV28 to TRBJ2-7; 11 bases map to TRBD2. The V gene's germline CDR1 is MDHEN and CDR2 SYDVKM. The V segment lost 4 bases and the J segment 2 bases; nucleotides outside the gene matches: 7. CDR3 length: 16 amino acids.

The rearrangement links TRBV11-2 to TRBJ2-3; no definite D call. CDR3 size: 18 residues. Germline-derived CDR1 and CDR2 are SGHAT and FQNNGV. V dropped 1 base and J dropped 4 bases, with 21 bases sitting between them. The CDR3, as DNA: TGTGCCAGCAGCTTAGGGCAAAACACGCGGTTCTGGTCAGATACGCAGTATTTT. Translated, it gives CASSLGQNTRFWSDTQYF.

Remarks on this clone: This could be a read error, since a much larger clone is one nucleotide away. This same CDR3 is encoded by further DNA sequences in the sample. The DNA of the CDR3 is TGTGCCAGCAGTTTATTTGGGGACGAGCAGTACTTC. Translated: CASSLFGDEQYF. The V call is TRBV27, the J call TRBJ2-7; D is uncertain. Trimming shortened V by 1 base and J by 5 bases, and 6 bases separated the two germline ends. This CDR3 is 12 amino acids long. Per the germline V gene, CDR1 is MNHEY and CDR2 is SMNVEV (reference sequence).

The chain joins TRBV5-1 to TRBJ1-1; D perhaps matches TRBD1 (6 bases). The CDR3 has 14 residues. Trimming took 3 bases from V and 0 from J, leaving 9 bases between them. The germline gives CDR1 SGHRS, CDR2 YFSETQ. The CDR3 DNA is TGCGCCAGCAGCTATGGACAGATGAACACTGAAGCTTTCTTT. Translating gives CASSYGQMNTEAFF.

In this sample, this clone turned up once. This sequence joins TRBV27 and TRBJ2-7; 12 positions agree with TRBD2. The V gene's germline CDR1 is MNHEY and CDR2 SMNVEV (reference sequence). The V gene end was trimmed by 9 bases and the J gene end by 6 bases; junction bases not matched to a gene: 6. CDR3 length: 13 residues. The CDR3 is CASKLAGGSEQYF. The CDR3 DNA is TGTGCCAGTAAACTAGCGGGAGGTTCCGAGCAGTACTTC.

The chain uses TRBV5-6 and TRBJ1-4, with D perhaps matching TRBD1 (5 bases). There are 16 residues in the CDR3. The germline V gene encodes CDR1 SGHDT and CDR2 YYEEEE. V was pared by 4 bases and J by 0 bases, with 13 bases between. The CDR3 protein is CASSPGDVSTNEKLFF. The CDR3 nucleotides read TGTGCCAGCAGCCCGGGGGACGTCTCAACTAATGAAAAACTGTTTTTT.

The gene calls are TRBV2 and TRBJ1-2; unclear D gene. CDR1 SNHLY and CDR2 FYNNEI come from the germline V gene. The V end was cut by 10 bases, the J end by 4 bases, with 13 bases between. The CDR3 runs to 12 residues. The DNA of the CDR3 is TGTGCCACTGGAACGGGTTCCTATGGCTACACCTTC. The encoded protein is CATGTGSYGYTF.

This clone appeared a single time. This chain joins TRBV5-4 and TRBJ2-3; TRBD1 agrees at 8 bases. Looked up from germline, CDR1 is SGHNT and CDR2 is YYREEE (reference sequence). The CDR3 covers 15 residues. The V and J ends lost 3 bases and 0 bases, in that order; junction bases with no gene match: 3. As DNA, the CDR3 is TGTGCCAGCAGCTGGGGGGACAGGAGCACAGATACGCAGTATTTT. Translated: CASSWGDRSTDTQYF.

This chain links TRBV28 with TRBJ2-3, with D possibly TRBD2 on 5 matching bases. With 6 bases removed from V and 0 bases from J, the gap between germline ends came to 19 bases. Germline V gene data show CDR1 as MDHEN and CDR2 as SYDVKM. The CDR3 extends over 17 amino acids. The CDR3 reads CASSMIEDWTSTDTQYF. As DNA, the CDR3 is TGTGCCAGCAGCATGATAGAGGACTGGACTAGCACAGATACGCAGTATTTT. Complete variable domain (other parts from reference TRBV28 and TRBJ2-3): DVKVTQSSRYLVKRTGEKVFLECVQDMDHENMFWYRQDPGLGLRLIYFSYDVKMKEKGDIPEGYSVSREKKERFSLILESASTNQTSMYLCASSMIEDWTSTDTQYFGPGTRLTVL.

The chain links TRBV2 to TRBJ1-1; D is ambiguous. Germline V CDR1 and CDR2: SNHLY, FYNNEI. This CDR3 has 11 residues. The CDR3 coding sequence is TGTGCGACGGAGATGAACACTGAAGCTTTCTTT. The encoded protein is CATEMNTEAFF. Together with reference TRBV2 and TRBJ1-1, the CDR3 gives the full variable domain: EPEVTQTPSHQVTQMGQEVILRCVPISNHLYFYWYRQILGQKVEFLVSFYNNEISEKSEIFDDQFSVERPDGSNFTLKIRSTKLEDSAMYFCATEMNTEAFFGQGTRLTVV.

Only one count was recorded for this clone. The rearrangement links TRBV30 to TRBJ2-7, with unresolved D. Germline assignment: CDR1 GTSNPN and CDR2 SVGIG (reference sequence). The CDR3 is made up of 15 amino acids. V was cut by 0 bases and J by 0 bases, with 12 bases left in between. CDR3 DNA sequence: TGTGCCTGGAGTGTACGTGGGCGATCCTCCTACGAGCAGTACTTC. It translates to CAWSVRGRSSYEQYF.

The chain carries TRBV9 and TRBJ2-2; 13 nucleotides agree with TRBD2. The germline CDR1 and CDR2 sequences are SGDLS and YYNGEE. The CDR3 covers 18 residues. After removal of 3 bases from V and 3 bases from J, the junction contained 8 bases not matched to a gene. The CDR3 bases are TGTGCCAGCAGCGGCGGACTAGCGGGAGTTGTAGACACCGGGGAGCTGTTTTTT. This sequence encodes CASSGGLAGVVDTGELFF.

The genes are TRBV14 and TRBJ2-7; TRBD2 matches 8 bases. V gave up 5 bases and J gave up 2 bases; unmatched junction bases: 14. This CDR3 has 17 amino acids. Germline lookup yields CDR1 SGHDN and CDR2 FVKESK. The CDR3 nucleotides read TGTGCCAGCAGCGCTCACCTTACGGGACTAGTTCCCTACGAGCAGTACTTC. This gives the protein CASSAHLTGLVPYEQYF.

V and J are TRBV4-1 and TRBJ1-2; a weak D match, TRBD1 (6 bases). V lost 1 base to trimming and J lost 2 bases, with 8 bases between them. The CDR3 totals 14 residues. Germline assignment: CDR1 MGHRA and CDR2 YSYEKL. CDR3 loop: CASSQGQANYGYTF. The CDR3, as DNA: TGCGCCAGCAGCCAAGGACAGGCGAACTATGGCTACACCTTC.

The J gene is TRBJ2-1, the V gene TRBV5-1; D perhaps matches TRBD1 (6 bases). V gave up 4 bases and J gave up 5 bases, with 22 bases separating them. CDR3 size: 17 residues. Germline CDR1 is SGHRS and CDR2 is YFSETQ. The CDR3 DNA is TGCGCCAGCAGCATACAGGGAAGAGGCCCCGGGAACAATGAGCAGTTCTTC. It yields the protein CASSIQGRGPGNNEQFF.

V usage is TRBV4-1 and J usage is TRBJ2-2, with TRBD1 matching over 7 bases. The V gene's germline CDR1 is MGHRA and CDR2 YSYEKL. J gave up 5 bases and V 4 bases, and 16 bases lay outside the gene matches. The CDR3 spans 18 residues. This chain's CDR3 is CASSLLPPPTGKTGELFF. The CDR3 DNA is TGCGCCAGCAGCCTTCTACCCCCCCCGACAGGGAAAACCGGGGAGCTGTTTTTT.

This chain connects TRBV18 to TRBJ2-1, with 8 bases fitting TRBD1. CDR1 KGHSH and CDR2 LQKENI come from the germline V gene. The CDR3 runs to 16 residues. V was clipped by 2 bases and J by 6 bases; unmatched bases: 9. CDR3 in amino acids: CASSPRGTGPGNEQFF. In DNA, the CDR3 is TGTGCCAGCTCACCAAGGGGGACAGGTCCGGGCAATGAGCAGTTCTTC.

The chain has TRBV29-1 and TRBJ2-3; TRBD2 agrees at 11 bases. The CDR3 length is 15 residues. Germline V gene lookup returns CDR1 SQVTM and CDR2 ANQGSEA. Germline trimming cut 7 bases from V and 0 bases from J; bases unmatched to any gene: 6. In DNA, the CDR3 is TGCAGCGCGAGGGGACTAGCGGATAGCACAGATACGCAGTATTTT. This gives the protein CSARGLADSTDTQYF.

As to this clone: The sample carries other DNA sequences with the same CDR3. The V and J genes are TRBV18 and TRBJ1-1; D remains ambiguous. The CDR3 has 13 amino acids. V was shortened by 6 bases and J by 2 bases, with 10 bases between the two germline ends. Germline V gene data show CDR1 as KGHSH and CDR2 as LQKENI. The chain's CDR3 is CASSPGGNTEAFF. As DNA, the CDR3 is TGTGCCAGCTCCCCAGGAGGAAACACTGAAGCTTTCTTT.

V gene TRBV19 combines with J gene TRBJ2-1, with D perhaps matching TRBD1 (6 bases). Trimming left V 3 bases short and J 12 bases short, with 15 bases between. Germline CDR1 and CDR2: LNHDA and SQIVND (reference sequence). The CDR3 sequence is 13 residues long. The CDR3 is CASSIDRSKGQFF. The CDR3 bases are TGTGCCAGTAGTATCGACAGGTCCAAGGGGCAGTTCTTC.

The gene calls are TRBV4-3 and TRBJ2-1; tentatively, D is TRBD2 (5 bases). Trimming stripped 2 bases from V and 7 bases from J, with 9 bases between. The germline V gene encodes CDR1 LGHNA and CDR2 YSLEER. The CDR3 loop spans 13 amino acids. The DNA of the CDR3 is TGCGCCAGCAGCCAATTCCCGGGGAATGAGCAGTTCTTC. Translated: CASSQFPGNEQFF.

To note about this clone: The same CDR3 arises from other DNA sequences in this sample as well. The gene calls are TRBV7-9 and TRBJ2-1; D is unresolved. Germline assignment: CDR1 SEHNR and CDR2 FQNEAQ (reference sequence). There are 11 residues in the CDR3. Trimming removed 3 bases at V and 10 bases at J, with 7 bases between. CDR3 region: CASSLGPEQFF. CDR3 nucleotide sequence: TGTGCCAGCAGCTTGGGCCCCGAGCAGTTCTTC.

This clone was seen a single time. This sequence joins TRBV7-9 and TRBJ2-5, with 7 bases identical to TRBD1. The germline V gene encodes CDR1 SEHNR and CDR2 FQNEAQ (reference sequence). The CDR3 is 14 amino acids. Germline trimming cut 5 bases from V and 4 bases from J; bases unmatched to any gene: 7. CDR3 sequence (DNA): TGTGCCAGCAGCCACAGGGGTACGGGAGAGACCCAGTACTTC. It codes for CASSHRGTGETQYF.

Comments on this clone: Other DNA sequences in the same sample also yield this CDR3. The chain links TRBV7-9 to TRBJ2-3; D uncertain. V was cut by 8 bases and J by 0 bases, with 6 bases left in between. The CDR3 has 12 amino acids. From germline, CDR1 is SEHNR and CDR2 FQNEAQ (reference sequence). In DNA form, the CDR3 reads TGTGCCAGCGGTGGAAGCACAGATACGCAGTATTTT. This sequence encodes CASGGSTDTQYF.

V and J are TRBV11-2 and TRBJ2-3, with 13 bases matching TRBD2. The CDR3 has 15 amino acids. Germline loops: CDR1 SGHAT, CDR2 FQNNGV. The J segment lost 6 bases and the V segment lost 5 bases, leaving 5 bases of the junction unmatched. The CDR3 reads CASSDGTSGMDTQYF. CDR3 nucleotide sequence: TGTGCCAGCAGCGACGGGACTAGCGGGATGGATACGCAGTATTTT. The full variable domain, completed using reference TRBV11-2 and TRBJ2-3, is EAGVAQSPRYKIIEKRQSVAFWCNPISGHATLYWYQQILGQGPKLLIQFQNNGVVDDSQLPKDRFSAERLKGVDSTLKIQPAKLEDSAVYLCASSDGTSGMDTQYFGPGTRLTVL.

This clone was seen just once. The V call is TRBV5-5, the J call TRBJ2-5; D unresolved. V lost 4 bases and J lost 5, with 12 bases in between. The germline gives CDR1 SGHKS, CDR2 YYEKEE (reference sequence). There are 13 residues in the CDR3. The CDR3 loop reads CASSMDPVETQYF. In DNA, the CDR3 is TGTGCCAGCAGCATGGACCCGGTGGAGACCCAGTACTTC.

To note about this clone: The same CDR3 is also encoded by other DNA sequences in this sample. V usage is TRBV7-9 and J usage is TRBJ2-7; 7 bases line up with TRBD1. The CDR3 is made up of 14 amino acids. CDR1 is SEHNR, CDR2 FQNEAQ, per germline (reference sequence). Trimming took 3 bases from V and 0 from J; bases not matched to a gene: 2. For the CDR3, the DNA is TGTGCCAGCAGCTTGACAGGGAGCTCCTACGAGCAGTACTTC. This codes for CASSLTGSSYEQYF.

As DNA, the CDR3 is TGTGCCAGCAGTTTATCGGGGACAGAGGGCGTTTGGTATGGCTACACCTTC. Protein sequence: CASSLSGTEGVWYGYTF. The chain recombines TRBV28 with TRBJ1-2; 7 nucleotides line up with TRBD1. Germline CDR1 and CDR2: MDHEN and SYDVKM. The CDR3 extends over 17 amino acids. J gave up 5 bases and V 1 base, and 13 bases lay outside the gene matches.

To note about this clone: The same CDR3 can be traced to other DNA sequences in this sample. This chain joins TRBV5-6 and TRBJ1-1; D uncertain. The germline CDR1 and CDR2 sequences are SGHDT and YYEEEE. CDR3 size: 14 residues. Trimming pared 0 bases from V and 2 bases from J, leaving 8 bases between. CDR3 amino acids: CASSLDPGNTEAFF. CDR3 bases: TGTGCCAGCAGCTTGGATCCCGGTAACACTGAAGCTTTCTTT. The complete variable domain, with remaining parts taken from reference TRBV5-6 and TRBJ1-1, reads DAGVTQSPTHLIKTRGQQVTLRCSPKSGHDTVSWYQQALGQGPQFIFQYYEEEERQRGNFPDRFSGHQFPNYSSELNVNALLLGDSALYLCASSLDPGNTEAFFGQGTRLTVV.

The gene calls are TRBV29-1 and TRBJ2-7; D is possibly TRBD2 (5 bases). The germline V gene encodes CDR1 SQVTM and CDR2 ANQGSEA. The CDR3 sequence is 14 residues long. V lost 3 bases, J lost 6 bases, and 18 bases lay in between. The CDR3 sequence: CSVDHSEGALEQYF. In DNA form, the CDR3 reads TGCAGCGTTGACCACAGCGAGGGAGCTCTCGAGCAGTACTTC.

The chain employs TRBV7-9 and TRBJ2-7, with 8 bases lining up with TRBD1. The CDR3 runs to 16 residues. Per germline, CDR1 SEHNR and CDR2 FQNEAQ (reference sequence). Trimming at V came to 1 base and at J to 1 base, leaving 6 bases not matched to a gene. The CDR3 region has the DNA TGTGCCAGCAGCTTAGAAGACAGGGGTGATTCCTACGAGCAGTACTTC. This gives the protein CASSLEDRGDSYEQYF.